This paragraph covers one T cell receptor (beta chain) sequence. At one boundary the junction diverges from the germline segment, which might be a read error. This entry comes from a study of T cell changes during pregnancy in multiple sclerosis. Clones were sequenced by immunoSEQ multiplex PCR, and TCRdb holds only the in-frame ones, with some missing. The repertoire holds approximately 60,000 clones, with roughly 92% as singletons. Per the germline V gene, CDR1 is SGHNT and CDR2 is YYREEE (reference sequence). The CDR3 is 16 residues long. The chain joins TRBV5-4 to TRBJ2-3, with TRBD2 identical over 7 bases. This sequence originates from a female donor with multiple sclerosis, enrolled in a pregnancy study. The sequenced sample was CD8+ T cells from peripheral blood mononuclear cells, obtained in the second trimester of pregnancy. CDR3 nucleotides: TGTGCCAGCACCTTGAAGCGGGAAAGGGGCACAGATACGCAGTATTTT. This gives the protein CASTLKRERGTDTQYF. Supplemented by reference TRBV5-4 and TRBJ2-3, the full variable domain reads ETGVTQSPTHLIKTRGQQVTLRCSSQSGHNTVSWYQQALGQGPQFIFQYYREEENGRGNFPPRFSGLQFPNYSSELNVNALELDDSALYLCASTLKRERGTDTQYFGPGTRLTVL.